Included here is one T cell receptor beta chain sequence, with context. What it binds is unknown. These data are taken from a study of cytomegalovirus exposure and HLA in healthy donors. Primers: 60 Vbeta forward and 13 Jbeta reverse. Per the original data handling: A follow-up analysis tallied around 80 million unique TCR beta chains, roughly 10 million shared. The table came from immunoSEQ multiplex PCR; TCRdb's copy has only in-frame clones and leaves some out. That table is the source of V, J and clone size, and D and trimming were worked out from the DNA. The sample records about 100,000 clones, less than 80% being singletons. This CDR3 region has 12 residues. Germline lookup yields CDR1 MDHEN and CDR2 SYDVKM. Trimming took off 7 bases at V and 1 base at J, with 8 bases between the two ends. The study sampled nominally healthy donors, though unrecorded immune exposures were likely. Study results and limitations: The likely explanation for a cluster of highly shared sequence variants was sequencing artifact.

The V gene is TRBV28, the J gene TRBJ2-7; weak D call: TRBD1 (6 bases). This sequence originates from a man aged 25 to 45 in good health and CMV-seronegative. Sequenced material: PBMCs. The CDR3 bases are TGTGCCAGCACGGACAGATCCTACGAGCAGTACTTC. Its translation: CASTDRSYEQYF.